This T cell receptor (beta chain) comes out of a study of blood T cell repertoires in COVID-19. The overall study: The United States, Italy and Spain supplied acute and convalescent COVID-19 samples.

Here immunoSEQ multiplex PCR was the method, and the copy in TCRdb shows in-frame clones only, minus some. The table includes just over 250,000 clones, roughly 90% detected once. Material for sequencing was peripheral blood. This sequence was found in a man aged 55-75 years who had recovered from COVID-19.

The CDR3 DNA follows: TGTGCCAGCAGTCCAGACAGGATGCGGGAGCAGCCCCAGCATTTT. Translated: CASSPDRMREQPQHF. The rearrangement links TRBV2 to TRBJ1-5; a possible D gene is TRBD1 (6 bases). Germline V gene data show CDR1 as SNHLY and CDR2 as FYNNEI. Trimming cost V 5 bases and J 7 bases, with 18 bases left between them. This CDR3 has 15 amino acids.